The source of this T cell receptor beta chain is a study of cytomegalovirus exposure and HLA in healthy donors. The CDR3 contains 11 residues. Germline CDR1 is MNHNY and CDR2 is SVGAGI (reference sequence). V was pared by 5 bases and J by 7 bases, with 8 bases between. Using immunoSEQ multiplex PCR, the repertoire was profiled, and TCRdb retains in-frame clones only, with some absent. This sample yields about 160,000 clones, of which 86% are seen a single time; around 2.4% belongs to the top ten. Sequenced input: PBMCs. The clonotype comes from a woman aged 18 to 35 in good health and CMV-seronegative. V is TRBV6-6 and J is TRBJ1-1; D perhaps matches TRBD1 (6 bases). The CDR3 reads CASSRDIEAFF. The CDR3, as DNA: TGTGCCAGCAGTCGGGACATTGAAGCTTTCTTT.